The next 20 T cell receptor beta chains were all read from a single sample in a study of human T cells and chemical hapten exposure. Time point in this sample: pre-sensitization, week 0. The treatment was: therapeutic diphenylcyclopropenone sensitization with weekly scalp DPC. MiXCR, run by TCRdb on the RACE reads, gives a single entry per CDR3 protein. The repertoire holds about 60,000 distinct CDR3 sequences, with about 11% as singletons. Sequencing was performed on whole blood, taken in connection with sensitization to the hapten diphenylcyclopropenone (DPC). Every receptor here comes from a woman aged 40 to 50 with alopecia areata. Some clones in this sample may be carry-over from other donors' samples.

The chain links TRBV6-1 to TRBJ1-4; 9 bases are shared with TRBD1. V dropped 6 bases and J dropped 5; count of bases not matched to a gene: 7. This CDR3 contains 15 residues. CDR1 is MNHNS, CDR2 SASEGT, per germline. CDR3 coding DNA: TGTGCCAGCAGAGCGGGACAGGGTTCGAATGAAAAACTGTTTTTT. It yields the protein CASRAGQGSNEKLFF.

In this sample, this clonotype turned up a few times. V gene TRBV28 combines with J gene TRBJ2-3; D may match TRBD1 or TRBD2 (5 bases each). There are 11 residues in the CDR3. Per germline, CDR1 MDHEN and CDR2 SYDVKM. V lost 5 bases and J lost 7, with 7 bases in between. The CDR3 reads CASSGGNTQYF. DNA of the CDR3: TGTGCCAGCAGTGGGGGAAATACGCAGTATTTT.

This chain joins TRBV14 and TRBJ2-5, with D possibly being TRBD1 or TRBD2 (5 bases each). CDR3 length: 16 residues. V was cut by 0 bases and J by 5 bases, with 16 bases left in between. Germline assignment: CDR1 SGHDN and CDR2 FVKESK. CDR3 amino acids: CASSQDLGVRRETQYF. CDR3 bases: TGTGCCAGCAGCCAAGATTTGGGGGTCCGGCGGGAGACCCAGTACTTC.

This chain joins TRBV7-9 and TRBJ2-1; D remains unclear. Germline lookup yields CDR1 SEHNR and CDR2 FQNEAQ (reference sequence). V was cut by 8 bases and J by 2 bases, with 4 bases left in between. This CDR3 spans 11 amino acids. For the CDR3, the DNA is TGTGCCAGCGGCCCCTACAATGAGCAGTTCTTC. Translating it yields CASGPYNEQFF.

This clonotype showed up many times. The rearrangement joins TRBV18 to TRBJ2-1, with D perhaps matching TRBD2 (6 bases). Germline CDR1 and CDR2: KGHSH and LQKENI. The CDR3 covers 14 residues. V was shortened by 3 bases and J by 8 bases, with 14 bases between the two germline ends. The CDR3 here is CASSPRDRGDEQFF. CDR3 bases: TGTGCCAGCTCACCCCGGGACCGCGGGGATGAGCAGTTCTTC.

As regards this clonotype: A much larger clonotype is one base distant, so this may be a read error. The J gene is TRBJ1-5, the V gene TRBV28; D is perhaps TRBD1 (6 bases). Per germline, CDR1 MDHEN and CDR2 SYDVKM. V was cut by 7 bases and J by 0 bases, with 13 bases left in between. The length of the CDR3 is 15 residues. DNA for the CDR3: TGTGCCAGCAACCCCGGGACAACTAGCAATCAGCCCCAGCATTTT. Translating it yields CASNPGTTSNQPQHF.

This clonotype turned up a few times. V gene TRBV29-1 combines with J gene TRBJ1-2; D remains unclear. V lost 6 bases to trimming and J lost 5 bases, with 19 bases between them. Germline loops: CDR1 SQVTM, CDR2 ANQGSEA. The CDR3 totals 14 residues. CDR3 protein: CSVPGFKWGYGYTF. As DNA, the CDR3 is TGCAGCGTCCCCGGATTCAAGTGGGGATATGGCTACACCTTC.

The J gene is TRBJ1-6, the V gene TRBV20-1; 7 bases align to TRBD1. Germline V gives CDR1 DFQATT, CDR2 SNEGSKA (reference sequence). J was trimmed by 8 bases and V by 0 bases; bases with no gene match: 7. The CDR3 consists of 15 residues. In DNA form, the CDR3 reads TGCAGTGCTAGAGACCCCGGACAGGCTGATTCACCCCTCCACTTT. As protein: CSARDPGQADSPLHF.

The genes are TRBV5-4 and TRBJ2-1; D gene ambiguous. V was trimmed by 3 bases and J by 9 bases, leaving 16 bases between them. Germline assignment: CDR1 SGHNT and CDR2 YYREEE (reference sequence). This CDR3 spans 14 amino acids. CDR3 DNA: TGTGCCAGCAGCTCATCGGCTTTAAAGGGTGAGCAGTTCTTC. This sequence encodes CASSSSALKGEQFF.

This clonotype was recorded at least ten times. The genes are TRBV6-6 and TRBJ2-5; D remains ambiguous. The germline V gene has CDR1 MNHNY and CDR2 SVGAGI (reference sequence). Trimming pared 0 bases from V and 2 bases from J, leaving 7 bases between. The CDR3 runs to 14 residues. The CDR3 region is CASSYSGYQETQYF. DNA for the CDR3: TGTGCCAGCAGTTACTCTGGCTATCAAGAGACCCAGTACTTC.

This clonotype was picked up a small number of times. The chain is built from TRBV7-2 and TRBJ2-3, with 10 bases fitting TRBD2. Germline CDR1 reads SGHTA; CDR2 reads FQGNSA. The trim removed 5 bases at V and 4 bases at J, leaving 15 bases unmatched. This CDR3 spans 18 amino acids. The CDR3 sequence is CASSPERVAGGVADTQYF. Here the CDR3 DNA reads TGTGCCAGCAGCCCAGAGAGGGTAGCGGGGGGAGTCGCAGATACGCAGTATTTT.

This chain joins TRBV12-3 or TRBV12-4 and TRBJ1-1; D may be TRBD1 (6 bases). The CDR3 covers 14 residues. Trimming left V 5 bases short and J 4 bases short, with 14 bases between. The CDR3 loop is CASSLQGSGTEAFF. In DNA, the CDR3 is TGTGCCAGCAGTCTACAGGGTTCAGGCACTGAAGCTTTCTTT.

The CDR3 is CASSRGLGTGNYNEQFF. The CDR3 DNA sequence: TGTGCCAGCAGCAGGGGATTGGGGACAGGGAACTACAATGAGCAGTTCTTC. The rearrangement links TRBV5-4 to TRBJ2-1, with 9 bases aligning to TRBD1. J gave up 3 bases and V 4 bases, and 11 bases lay outside the gene matches. This CDR3 region has 17 residues. Germline loops: CDR1 SGHNT, CDR2 YYREEE (reference sequence). The entire variable domain, with the rest obtained from reference TRBV5-4 and TRBJ2-1, is as follows: ETGVTQSPTHLIKTRGQQVTLRCSSQSGHNTVSWYQQALGQGPQFIFQYYREEENGRGNFPPRFSGLQFPNYSSELNVNALELDDSALYLCASSRGLGTGNYNEQFFGPGTRLTVL.

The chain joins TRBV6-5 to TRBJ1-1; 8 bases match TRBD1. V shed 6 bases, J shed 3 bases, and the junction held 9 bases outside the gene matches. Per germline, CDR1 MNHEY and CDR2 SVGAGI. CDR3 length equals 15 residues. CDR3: CASSYRQGLHTEAFF. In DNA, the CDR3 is TGTGCCAGCAGCTACCGACAGGGGTTGCACACTGAAGCTTTCTTT.

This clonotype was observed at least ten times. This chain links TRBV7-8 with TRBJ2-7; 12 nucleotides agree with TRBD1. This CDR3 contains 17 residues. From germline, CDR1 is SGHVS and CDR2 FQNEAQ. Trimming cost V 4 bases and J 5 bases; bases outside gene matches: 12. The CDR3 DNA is TGTGCCAGCAGCTGGACTGCCGGGACAGGGGGCCTCAACGAGCAGTACTTC. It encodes CASSWTAGTGGLNEQYF.

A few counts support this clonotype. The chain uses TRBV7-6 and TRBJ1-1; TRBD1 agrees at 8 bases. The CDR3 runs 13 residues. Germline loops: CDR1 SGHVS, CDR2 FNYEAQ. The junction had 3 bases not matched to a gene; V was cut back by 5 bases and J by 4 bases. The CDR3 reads CASSPGQGTEAFF. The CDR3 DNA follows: TGTGCCAGCAGCCCCGGACAGGGCACTGAAGCTTTCTTT.

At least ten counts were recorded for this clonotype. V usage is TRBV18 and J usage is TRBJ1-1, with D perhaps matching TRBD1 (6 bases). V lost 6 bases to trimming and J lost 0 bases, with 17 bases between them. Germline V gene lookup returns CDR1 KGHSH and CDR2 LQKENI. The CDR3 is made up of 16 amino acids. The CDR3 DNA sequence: TGTGCCAGCTCCAAAACAGGGAGGGGGATGAACACTGAAGCTTTCTTT. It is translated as CASSKTGRGMNTEAFF.

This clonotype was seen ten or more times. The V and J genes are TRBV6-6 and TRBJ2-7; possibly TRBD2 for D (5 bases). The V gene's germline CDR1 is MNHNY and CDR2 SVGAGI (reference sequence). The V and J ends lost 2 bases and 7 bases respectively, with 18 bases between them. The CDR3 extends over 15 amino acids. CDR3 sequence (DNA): TGTGCCAGCAGTTACGGAGGTCCGGTGATGAGGGAGCAGTACTTC. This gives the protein CASSYGGPVMREQYF.

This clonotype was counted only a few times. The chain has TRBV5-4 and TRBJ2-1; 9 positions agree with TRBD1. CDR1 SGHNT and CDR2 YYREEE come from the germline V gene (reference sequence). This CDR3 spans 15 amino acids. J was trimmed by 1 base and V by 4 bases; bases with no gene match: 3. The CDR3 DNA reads TGTGCCAGCAGCGCCGGGACAGGGTCCTACAATGAGCAGTTCTTC. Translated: CASSAGTGSYNEQFF.

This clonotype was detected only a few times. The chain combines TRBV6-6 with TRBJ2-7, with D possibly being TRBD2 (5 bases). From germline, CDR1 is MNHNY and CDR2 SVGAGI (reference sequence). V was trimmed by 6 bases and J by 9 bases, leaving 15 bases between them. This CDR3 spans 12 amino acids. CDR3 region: CASSPREFGQYF. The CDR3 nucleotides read TGTGCCAGCAGCCCGAGGGAATTCGGGCAGTACTTC.